The clone carrying this TCR beta chain was picked up a small number of times. The data derive from a study of blood T cell repertoires in COVID-19. The wider study: Acute and convalescent COVID-19 specimens originated in the United States, Italy and Spain.

Profiled with immunoSEQ multiplex PCR; TCRdb holds only in-frame clones, not every one. Of a few hundred thousand clones detected, almost 85% appear once; the ten largest clones hold over 2%. The source material was peripheral blood. The sequence was collected from a woman between 65 and 79 years old with COVID-19, enrolled during active disease.

DNA for the CDR3: TGTGCCAGCAGCTCCAGGCGAACTGAAGAGACCCAGTACTTC. Protein: CASSSRRTEETQYF. The chain links TRBV11-3 to TRBJ2-5; no firm D call. Germline V gives CDR1 SGHNT, CDR2 YENEEA. V lost 4 bases and J 3 bases, leaving 12 bases between the germline ends. The CDR3 runs 14 residues.